This T cell receptor beta chain was retrieved from a study of vaccination and CD4 T cells after COVID-19. Stated treatment: approximately nine-day PBMC culture with coronavirus spike peptide pools or control peptides (ViraFEST assay). The CDR3 spans 14 residues. Trimming stripped 2 bases from V and 7 bases from J, with 14 bases between. Germline values: CDR1 SEHNR, CDR2 FQNEAQ (reference sequence). Sequenced with the Oncomine TCR Beta short-read assay was DNA taken from cultured CD4+ T cells. TCRdb independently ran MiXCR on the PCR reads; one entry per CDR3 protein. The profile shows 13,000 or so distinct CDR3 sequences, roughly two fifths of them singletons. On this clonotype: Its antigen is currently unknown.

Sample: CD4+ T cells from blood, cultured in vitro, taken after SARS-CoV-2 vaccination. This sequence originates from a human donor who had recovered from COVID-19. This chain uses TRBV7-9 with TRBJ1-2; a weak D match, TRBD1 (5 bases). This CDR3 reads CASSLSPGPVGYTF. As DNA, the CDR3 is TGTGCCAGCAGCTTATCACCGGGGCCGGTTGGCTACACCTTC.